The T cell receptor beta chain under discussion was sequenced for a study of shared clonotypes between healthy human individuals. In replicate PCRs of sorted subsets, about 190 ng DNA, about 30,000 T cell genomes, was used. TCRdb's table, derived via immunoSEQ multiplex PCR, lists solely in-frame clones and lacks some. Found here are 2 million to 2.5 million clones, 90% to 97% of them singletons; the top ten hold around 0.13%. CDR1 is LNHDA and CDR2 is SQIVND in the germline V gene (reference sequence). The CDR3 runs 12 residues. Trimming removed 7 bases from V and 1 base from J, with 8 bases in between.

Sequencing was carried out using naive CD4+ T cells sorted from blood. Subset described: CD45RA+ positively selected. V and J are TRBV19 and TRBJ2-7; D gene unclear. This receptor was taken from a man younger than 35 in good health. The CDR3 loop is CASKDESYEQYF. DNA of the CDR3: TGTGCCAGTAAGGATGAGTCCTACGAGCAGTACTTC.